The clone carrying this T cell receptor beta chain was counted a few times. Its antigen is as yet unknown. Expressed TCRB transcripts were sequenced because the entire RNA isolate underwent reverse transcription. Clones were sequenced by immunoSEQ multiplex PCR, and TCRdb holds only the in-frame ones, with some missing. The table has around 44,000 clones, roughly 50% seen once. This CDR3 contains 14 residues. The V segment lost 1 base and the J segment 8 bases; nucleotides outside the gene matches: 2. Germline V CDR1 and CDR2: SQVTM, ANQGSEA. This entry is derived from a study of beta chain features in type 1 diabetes. Study-wide context: Researchers looked at roughly 110 million sorted cells across all samples. Overall study results and limits: An over-representation of cells with high TCR expression could result from cDNA sequencing.

The sequencing sample was made of stem cell memory CD4+ T cells from blood. V is TRBV29-1 and J is TRBJ2-1; 13 nucleotides match TRBD2. This receptor was obtained from a woman under 40 in good health. The CDR3 protein is CSVEGLAGGDEQFF. As DNA, the CDR3 is TGCAGCGTTGAAGGACTAGCGGGAGGAGATGAGCAGTTCTTC.